This T cell receptor beta chain was recovered during a study of cytomegalovirus exposure and HLA in healthy donors. Points from the study as a whole: Later work associated fewer than 20,000 TCR beta sequences with HLA alleles at 0.05 false discovery rate. With DRB1 most and HLA-C fewest, TCR association rates differed between HLA loci in a later analysis.

Comment on this clone: As yet, its antigen is unknown.

Per the germline V gene, CDR1 is LNHNV and CDR2 is YYDKDF (reference sequence). The CDR3 spans 17 residues. PCR primers comprised 60 Vbeta and 13 Jbeta primers. Some clones are missing from TCRdb's copy, which holds only in-frame ones; the method was immunoSEQ multiplex PCR. The data contain about 200,000 clones, 65% to 85% of them singletons. Sequences were obtained from PBMCs. The sequence came from a man aged 30-40 years in good health and CMV-seronegative. The chain recombines TRBV15 with TRBJ2-5; 7 bases fit TRBD1. The closer fit of TRBJ2-7 to the DNA end suggests the J call may be wrong. This chain's CDR3 is CATSRDRNLGTDYEQYF. The CDR3 DNA is TGTGCCACCAGCAGAGATCGAAACCTCGGGACAGACTACGAGCAGTACTTC.